This T cell receptor beta chain was observed in a study of OX40 agonist ivuxolimab in advanced cancers. Patients were ineligible given autoimmune disease history or systemic immunosuppression. Method: immunoSEQ multiplex PCR; TCRdb's copy keeps in-frame clones and lacks some. The table shows about 26,000 clones, with approximately 85% occurring only once. Trimming cost V 6 bases and J 7 bases, with 13 bases left between them. This CDR3 has 11 amino acids. Per germline, CDR1 DFQATT and CDR2 SNEGSKA (reference sequence). The rearrangement links TRBV20-1 to TRBJ2-7; no firm D call. The sample in question was CD4+ or CD8+ T cells sorted from blood, obtained in a trial of the OX40 agonist ivuxolimab. This TCR was recovered from an adult with an advanced solid tumor such as melanoma, head and neck, liver or kidney cancer. The CDR3 sequence: CSALSLGEQYF. Here the CDR3 DNA reads TGCAGTGCCCTCTCATTGGGGGAGCAGTACTTC.